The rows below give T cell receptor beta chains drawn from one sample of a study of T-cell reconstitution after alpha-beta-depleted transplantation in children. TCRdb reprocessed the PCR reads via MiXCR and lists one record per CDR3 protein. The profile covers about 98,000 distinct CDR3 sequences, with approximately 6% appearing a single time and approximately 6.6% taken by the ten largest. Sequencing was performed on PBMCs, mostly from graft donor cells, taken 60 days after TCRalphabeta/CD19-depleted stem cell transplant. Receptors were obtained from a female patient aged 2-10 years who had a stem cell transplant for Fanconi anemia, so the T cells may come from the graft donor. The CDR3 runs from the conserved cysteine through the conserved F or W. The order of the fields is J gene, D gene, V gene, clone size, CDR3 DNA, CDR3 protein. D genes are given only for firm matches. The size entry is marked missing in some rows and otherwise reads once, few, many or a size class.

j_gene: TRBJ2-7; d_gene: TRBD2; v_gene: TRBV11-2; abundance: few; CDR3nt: TGTGCCAGCAGGCCGACTAGCAGCTACGAGCAGTACTTC; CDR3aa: CASRPTSSYEQYF
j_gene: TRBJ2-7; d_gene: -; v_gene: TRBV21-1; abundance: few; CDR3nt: TGTGCCAGCAGCAAGGTTCGGGACAGGGCTCTTTGGACTAGATCATACCACCGCTACGAGCAGTACTTC; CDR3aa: CASSKVRDRALWTRSYHRYEQYF
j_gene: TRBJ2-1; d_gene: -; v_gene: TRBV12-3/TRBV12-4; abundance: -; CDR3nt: TGTGCCAGCAGTTTAGGAACTAGCTTTTACAATGAGCAGTTCTTC; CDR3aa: CASSLGTSFYNEQFF
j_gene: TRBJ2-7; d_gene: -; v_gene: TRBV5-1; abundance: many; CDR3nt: TGCGCCAGCAGCTTGGACTTCTTGGCGGGTTCCTACGAGCAGTACTTC; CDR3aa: CASSLDFLAGSYEQYF
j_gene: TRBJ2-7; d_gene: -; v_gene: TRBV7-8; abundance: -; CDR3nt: TGTGCCAGCAGCCCGGTGCTGGGGACACCCTACGAGCAGTACTTC; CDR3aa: CASSPVLGTPYEQYF
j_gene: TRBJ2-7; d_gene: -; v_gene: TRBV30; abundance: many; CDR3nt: TGTGCCTGGAGAACGGGAACCTACGAGCAGTACTTC; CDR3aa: CAWRTGTYEQYF
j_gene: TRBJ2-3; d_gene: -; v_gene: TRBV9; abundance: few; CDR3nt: TGTGCCAGCAGCGTATGGGGGGTGAACACAGATACGCAGTATTTT; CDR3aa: CASSVWGVNTDTQYF
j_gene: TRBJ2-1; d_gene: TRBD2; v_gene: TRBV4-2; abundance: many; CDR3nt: TGTGCCAGCAGCATCAGTAGCGGGGTGTCCTACAATGAGCAGTTCTTC; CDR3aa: CASSISSGVSYNEQFF
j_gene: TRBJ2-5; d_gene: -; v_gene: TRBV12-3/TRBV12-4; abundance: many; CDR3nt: TGTGCCAGCAGTTTAAACGCCCCAATCCAAGAGACCCAGTACTTC; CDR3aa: CASSLNAPIQETQYF
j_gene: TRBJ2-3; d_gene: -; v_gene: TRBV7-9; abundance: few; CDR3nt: TGTGCCAGCAGCTTACCCCGGGCAGGTCGCACAGATACGCAGTATTTT; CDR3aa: CASSLPRAGRTDTQYF
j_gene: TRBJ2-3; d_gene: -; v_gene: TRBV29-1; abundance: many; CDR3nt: TGCAGCGTTGAAGAGGTGCAGGGTAGGGCAGATACGCAGTATTTT; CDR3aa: CSVEEVQGRADTQYF
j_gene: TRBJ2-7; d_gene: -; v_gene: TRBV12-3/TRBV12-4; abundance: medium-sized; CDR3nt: TGTGCCAGCAGTTTCGGGCCGGGGACGATCTACGAGCAGTACTTC; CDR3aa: CASSFGPGTIYEQYF
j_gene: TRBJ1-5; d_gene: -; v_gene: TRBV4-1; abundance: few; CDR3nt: TGCGCCAGCAGCCAAGATGTGGGGAATAGCAATCAGCCCCAGCATTTT; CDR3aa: CASSQDVGNSNQPQHF
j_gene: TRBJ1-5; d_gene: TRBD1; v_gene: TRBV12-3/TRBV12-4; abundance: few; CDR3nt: TGTGCCAGCAGCGACAGGGGTCAGCCCCAGCATTTT; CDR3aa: CASSDRGQPQHF
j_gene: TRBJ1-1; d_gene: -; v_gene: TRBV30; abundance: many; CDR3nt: TGTGCCTGGAGTGTACTCGAAGGACGGACCATGAACACTGAAGCTTTCTTT; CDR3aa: CAWSVLEGRTMNTEAFF
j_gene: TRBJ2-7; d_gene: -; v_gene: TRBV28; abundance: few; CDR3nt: TGTGCCATCTTACCCGGCCCCCCCGCTAGCGAGCAGTACTTC; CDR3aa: CAILPGPPASEQYF
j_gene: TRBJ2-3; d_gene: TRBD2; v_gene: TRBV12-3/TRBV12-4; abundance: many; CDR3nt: TGTGCCAGCAGTTTCTCACTAGCGGGAGGAACGGGCACAGATACGCAGTATTTT; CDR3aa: CASSFSLAGGTGTDTQYF
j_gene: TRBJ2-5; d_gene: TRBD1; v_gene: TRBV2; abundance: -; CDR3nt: TGTGCCAGCAGTCCGGACAGGTTGTACCAAGAGACCCAGTACTTC; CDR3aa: CASSPDRLYQETQYF
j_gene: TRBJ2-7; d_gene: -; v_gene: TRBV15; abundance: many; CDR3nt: TGTGCCACCAGCAGAGATAGGGTGAGAACCTACGAGCAGTACTTC; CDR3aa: CATSRDRVRTYEQYF
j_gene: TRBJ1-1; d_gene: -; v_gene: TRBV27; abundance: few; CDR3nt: TGTGCCAGCAGTCGGGACGTTAGGGGCACTGAAGCTTTCTTT; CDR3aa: CASSRDVRGTEAFF
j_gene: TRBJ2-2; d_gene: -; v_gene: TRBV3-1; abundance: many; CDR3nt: TGTGCCAGCAGTGATTTCGACAGGGGGGAGCTGTTTTTT; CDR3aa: CASSDFDRGELFF
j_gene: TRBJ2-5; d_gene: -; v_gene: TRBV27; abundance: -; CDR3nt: TGTGCCAGCAGTTGGACAGTTAAAGAGACCCAGTACTTC; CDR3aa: CASSWTVKETQYF
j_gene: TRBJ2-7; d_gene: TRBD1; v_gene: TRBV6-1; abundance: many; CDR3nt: TGTGCCAGCAAATCGGGACAGAACTCCTACGAGCAGTACTTC; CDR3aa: CASKSGQNSYEQYF
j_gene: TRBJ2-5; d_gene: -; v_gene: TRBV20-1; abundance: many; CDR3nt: TGCAGTGCTAAACCCGCGGGGGCGGAGACCCAGTACTTC; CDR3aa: CSAKPAGAETQYF
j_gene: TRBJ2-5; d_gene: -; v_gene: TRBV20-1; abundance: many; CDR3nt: TGCAGTGCTCGCCTGACAGCGACTCAAGAGACCCAGTACTTC; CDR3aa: CSARLTATQETQYF
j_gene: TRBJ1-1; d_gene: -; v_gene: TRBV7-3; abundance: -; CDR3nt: TGTGCCAGCAGCTTACGCCCAGGACACCCGAACACTGAAGCTTTCTTT; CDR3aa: CASSLRPGHPNTEAFF
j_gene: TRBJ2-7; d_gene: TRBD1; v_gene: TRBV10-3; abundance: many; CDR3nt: TGTGCCATCAGTGAGGGGCAGACAGGGGTGGACTACGAGCAGTACTTC; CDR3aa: CAISEGQTGVDYEQYF
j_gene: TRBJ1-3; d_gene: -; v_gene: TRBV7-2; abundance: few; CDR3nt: TGTGCCAGCAGCTTAAGAGGTATCTCTGGAAACACCATATATTTT; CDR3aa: CASSLRGISGNTIYF
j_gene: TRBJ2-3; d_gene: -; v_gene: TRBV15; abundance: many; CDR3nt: TGTGCCACCAGCAGAGATTTTGCGTCTTCTCGCACAGATACGCAGTATTTT; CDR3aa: CATSRDFASSRTDTQYF
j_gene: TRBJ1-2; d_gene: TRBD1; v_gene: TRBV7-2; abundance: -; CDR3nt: TGTGCCAGCAGCCCTGCGACAGGGGCCTATGGCTACACCTTC; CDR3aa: CASSPATGAYGYTF
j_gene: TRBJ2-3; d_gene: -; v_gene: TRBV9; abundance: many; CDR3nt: TGTGCCAGCAGCGTGGAGAACGGTCATCAAACAGATACGCAGTATTTT; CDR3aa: CASSVENGHQTDTQYF
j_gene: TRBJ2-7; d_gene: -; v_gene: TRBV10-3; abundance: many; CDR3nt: TGTGCCATCAGTGCATTAGGACAGAGTTACGAGCAGTACTTC; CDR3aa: CAISALGQSYEQYF
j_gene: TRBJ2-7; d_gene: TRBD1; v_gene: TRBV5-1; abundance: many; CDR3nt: TGCGCCAGCAGCCCTGGACAGGGGAACGAGCAGTACTTC; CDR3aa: CASSPGQGNEQYF
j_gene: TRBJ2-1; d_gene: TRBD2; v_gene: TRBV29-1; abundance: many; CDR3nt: TGCAGCGCTAGCGGGAGGGCCTACAATGAGCAGTTCTTC; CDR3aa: CSASGRAYNEQFF
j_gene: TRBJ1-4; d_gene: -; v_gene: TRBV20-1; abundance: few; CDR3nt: TGCAGTGCTGGACAGAGAAATGAAAAACTGTTTTTT; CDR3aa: CSAGQRNEKLFF
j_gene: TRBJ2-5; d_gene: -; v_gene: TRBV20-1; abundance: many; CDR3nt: TGCGGAACACTAGGGGGTTCCCAAGAGACCCAGTACTTC; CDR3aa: CGTLGGSQETQYF
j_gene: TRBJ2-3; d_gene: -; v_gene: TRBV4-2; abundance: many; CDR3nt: TGTGCCAGCAGCCAAGATTTGCGGTCGGGGGAAGCTACGCAGTATTTT; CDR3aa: CASSQDLRSGEATQYF
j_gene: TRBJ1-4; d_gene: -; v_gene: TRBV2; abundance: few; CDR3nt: TGTGCCAGCAAACAGCTTAATGAAAAACTGTTTTTT; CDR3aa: CASKQLNEKLFF
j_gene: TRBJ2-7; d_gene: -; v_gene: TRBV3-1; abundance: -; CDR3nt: TGTGCCAGCAGCCTAAAGGTGGGCCCCTACGAGCAGTACTTC; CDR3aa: CASSLKVGPYEQYF
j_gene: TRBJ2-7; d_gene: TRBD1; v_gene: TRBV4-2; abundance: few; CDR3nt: TGTGCCAGCAGCCAAGATCTGGGACAGGGGGCTGAAGAGCAGTACTTC; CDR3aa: CASSQDLGQGAEEQYF
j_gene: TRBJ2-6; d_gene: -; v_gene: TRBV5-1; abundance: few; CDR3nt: TGCGCCAGCAGCTGGCAATCCTCAGCGGCCTCTTACTCTGGGGCCAACGTCCTGACTTTC; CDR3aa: CASSWQSSAASYSGANVLTF
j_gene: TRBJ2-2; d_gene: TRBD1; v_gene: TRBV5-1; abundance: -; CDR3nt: TGCGTCAGCAGTTGGGACAGGACGAACACCGGGGAGCTGTTTTTT; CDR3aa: CVSSWDRTNTGELFF
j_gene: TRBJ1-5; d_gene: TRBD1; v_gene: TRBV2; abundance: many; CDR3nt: TGTGCCAGCAGTCCCAAGACAGGGGACAATCAGCCCCAGCATTTT; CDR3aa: CASSPKTGDNQPQHF
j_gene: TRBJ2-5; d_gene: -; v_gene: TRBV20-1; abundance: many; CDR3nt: TGCAGTGCTATCCCCGGCTCGGAGACCCAGTACTTC; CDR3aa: CSAIPGSETQYF
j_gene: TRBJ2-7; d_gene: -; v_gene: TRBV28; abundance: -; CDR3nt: TGTGCCAGCAGTTTCTCCAGGACCTACGAGCAGTACTTC; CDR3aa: CASSFSRTYEQYF
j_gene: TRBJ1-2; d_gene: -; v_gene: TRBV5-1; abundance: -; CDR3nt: TGCGCCAGCAGCTCGCAGCCAGAGAACTATGGCTACACCTTC; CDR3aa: CASSSQPENYGYTF
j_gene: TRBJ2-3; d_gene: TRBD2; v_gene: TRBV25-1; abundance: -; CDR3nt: TGTGCCAGCAGTGAAGGGGGGGGGTCAACGCAGTATTTT; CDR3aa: CASSEGGGSTQYF
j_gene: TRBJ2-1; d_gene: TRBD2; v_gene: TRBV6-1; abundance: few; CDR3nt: TGTGCCAGCAGTCCACTAGCGGGAGGGCCAAATGAGCAGTTCTTC; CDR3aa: CASSPLAGGPNEQFF
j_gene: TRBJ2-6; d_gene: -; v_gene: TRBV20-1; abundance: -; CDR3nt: TGCAGTGCTAGACAGAGCTCTGGGGCCAACGTCCTGACTTTC; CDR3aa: CSARQSSGANVLTF
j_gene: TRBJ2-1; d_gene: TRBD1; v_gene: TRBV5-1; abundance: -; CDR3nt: TGCGCCAGCAGCTTACTTATCCGGGACAGGGGGCCCTATGAGCAGTTCTTC; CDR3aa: CASSLLIRDRGPYEQFF
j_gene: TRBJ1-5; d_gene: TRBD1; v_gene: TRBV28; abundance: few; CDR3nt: TGTGCCAGCAGTTTTGCAAGGGGGCGCAACCAGCCCCAGCATTTT; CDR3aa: CASSFARGRNQPQHF